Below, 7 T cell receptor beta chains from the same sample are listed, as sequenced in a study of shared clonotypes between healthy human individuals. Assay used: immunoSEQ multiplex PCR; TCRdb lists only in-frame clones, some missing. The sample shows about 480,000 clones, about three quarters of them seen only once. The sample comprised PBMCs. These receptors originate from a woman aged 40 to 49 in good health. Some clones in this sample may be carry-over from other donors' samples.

CDR3 sequence: CASSFGQAATEAFF. The CDR3 DNA sequence: TGCGCCAGCAGCTTTGGACAGGCGGCCACTGAAGCTTTCTTT. The chain recombines TRBV5-1 with TRBJ1-1; TRBD1 aligns across 7 bases. V was clipped by 2 bases and J by 4 bases; unmatched bases: 5. The CDR3 is made up of 14 amino acids. Germline CDR1 SGHRS, CDR2 YFSETQ.

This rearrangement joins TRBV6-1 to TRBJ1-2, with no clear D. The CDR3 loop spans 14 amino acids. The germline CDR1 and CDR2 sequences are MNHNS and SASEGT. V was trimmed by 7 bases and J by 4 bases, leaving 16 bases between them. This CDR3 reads CASIDEGQFYGYTF. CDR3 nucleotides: TGTGCCAGCATAGATGAAGGGCAGTTCTATGGCTACACCTTC.

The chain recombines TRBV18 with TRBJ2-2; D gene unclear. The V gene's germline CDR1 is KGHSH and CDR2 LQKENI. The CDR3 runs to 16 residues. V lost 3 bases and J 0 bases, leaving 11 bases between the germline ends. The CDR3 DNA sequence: TGTGCCAGCTCACCGAATACACAGACGAACACCGGGGAGCTGTTTTTT. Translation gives CASSPNTQTNTGELFF.

This CDR3 reads CASSDRGDTQYF. The CDR3 DNA reads as TGTGCCAGCAGCGATAGGGGAGATACGCAGTATTTT. The chain is built from TRBV9 and TRBJ2-3, with D perhaps TRBD1 (5 bases). This CDR3 is 12 amino acids long. Germline loops: CDR1 SGDLS, CDR2 YYNGEE. The V end was cut by 3 bases, the J end by 5 bases, with 7 bases between.

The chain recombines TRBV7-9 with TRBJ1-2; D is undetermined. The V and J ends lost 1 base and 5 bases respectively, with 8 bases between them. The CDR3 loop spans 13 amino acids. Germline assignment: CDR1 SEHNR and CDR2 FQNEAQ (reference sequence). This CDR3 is CASSLVGLYGYTF. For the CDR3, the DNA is TGTGCCAGCAGCTTAGTCGGGCTATATGGCTACACCTTC.

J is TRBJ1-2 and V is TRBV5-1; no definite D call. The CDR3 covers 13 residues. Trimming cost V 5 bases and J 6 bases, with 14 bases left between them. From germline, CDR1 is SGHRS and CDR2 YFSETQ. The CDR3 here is CASRYERGDGYTF. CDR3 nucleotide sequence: TGCGCCAGCAGATATGAACGGGGTGATGGCTACACCTTC.

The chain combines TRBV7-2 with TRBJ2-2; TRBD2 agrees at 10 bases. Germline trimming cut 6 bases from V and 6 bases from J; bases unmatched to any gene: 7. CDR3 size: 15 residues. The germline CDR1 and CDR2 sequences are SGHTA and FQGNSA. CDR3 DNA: TGTGCCAGCAGTTATCTAGCGGGAGATCCCGGGGAGCTGTTTTTT. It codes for CASSYLAGDPGELFF.